The 25 T cell receptor beta chains given below trace back to one sample, sequenced in a study of cytomegalovirus exposure and HLA in healthy donors. The PCR had 60 Vbeta and 13 Jbeta primers. Libraries were prepared by immunoSEQ multiplex PCR; TCRdb keeps only in-frame clonotypes and omits some of them. The sample lists about 160,000 clones, approximately 85% occurring once. The sequencing input was PBMCs. These receptors came from a man aged 18 to 30 in good health and CMV-seropositive.

The rearrangement links TRBV9 to TRBJ2-3; 8 bases align to TRBD1. The CDR3 length is 12 residues. Germline V gene data show CDR1 as SGDLS and CDR2 as YYNGEE. The junction had 4 bases not matched to a gene; V was cut back by 2 bases and J by 11 bases. The CDR3 DNA reads TGTGCCAGCAGCGTCCCAGGGGGCGTGCAGTATTTT. This translates into CASSVPGGVQYF.

The rearrangement uses TRBV5-4 and TRBJ1-1; D uncertain. The germline V and J ends were trimmed by 4 bases and 1 base, with 11 bases remaining between them. Germline CDR1 and CDR2: SGHNT and YYREEE (reference sequence). This CDR3 is 14 amino acids long. The CDR3 nucleotides read TGTGCCAGCAGCCCTTCCCCCTGGAACACTGAAGCTTTCTTT. It codes for CASSPSPWNTEAFF.

The genes are TRBV4-2 and TRBJ2-7, with 11 nucleotides matching TRBD2. The ends lost 4 bases at V and 7 bases at J; junction bases unmatched: 9. Germline assignment: CDR1 LGHNA and CDR2 YNFKEQ. There are 15 residues in the CDR3. CDR3 sequence: CASSPLAGGLAEQYF. The CDR3 bases are TGTGCCAGCAGCCCTCTAGCGGGGGGTTTAGCGGAGCAGTACTTC.

The chain carries TRBV2 and TRBJ2-2, with a tentative D call TRBD1 (6 bases). V lost 7 bases to trimming and J lost 6 bases, with 18 bases between them. Germline lookup yields CDR1 SNHLY and CDR2 FYNNEI. The CDR3 is 15 amino acids. The DNA for the CDR3 is TGTGCCAGCAAAACAGGGAGTCTTAGGCCCGGGGAGCTGTTTTTT. This sequence encodes CASKTGSLRPGELFF.

The chain recombines TRBV6-5 with TRBJ1-4; TRBD1 might be the D (5 bases). The CDR3 runs 12 residues. Germline V CDR1 and CDR2: MNHEY, SVGAGI. V lost 6 bases and J lost 8, with 10 bases in between. The CDR3 coding sequence is TGTGCCAGCAGACGACAGATCGAAAAACTGTTTTTT. It encodes CASRRQIEKLFF.

This chain's CDR3 is CASSYSGLSNEQFF. CDR3 nucleotides: TGTGCCAGCAGCTATAGCGGCCTAAGCAATGAGCAGTTCTTC. V is TRBV7-2 and J is TRBJ2-1; a weak D match, TRBD2 (6 bases). The CDR3 spans 14 residues. V lost 4 bases and J lost 6, with 13 bases in between. From germline, CDR1 is SGHTA and CDR2 FQGNSA.

In this sample, this clone turned up once. The rearrangement joins TRBV2 to TRBJ1-5, with a weak D call TRBD1 (6 bases). Trimming left V 7 bases short and J 2 bases short, with 15 bases between. This CDR3 is 15 amino acids long. CDR1 is SNHLY, CDR2 FYNNEI, per germline. The CDR3 sequence is CASNRGSGGNQPQHF. As DNA, the CDR3 is TGTGCCAGCAATCGTGGTTCAGGGGGCAATCAGCCCCAGCATTTT.

This chain uses TRBV19 with TRBJ1-1; D uncertain. The CDR3 runs to 13 residues. Germline V gene sequence: CDR1 LNHDA, CDR2 SQIVND (reference sequence). V was trimmed by 5 bases and J by 0 bases, leaving 7 bases between them. The CDR3 DNA reads as TGTGCCAGTAGTCCATCATTGAACACTGAAGCTTTCTTT. It specifies CASSPSLNTEAFF.

This rearrangement joins TRBV4-1 to TRBJ1-5; D uncertain. V was shortened by 0 bases and J by 6 bases, with 6 bases between the two germline ends. The CDR3 length is 13 residues. Germline V gives CDR1 MGHRA, CDR2 YSYEKL. CDR3 in DNA: TGCGCCAGCAGCCAAGATACGCGTCAGCCCCAGCATTTT. Its translation is CASSQDTRQPQHF.

The chain carries TRBV5-1 and TRBJ2-7, with 9 bases lining up with TRBD1. There are 14 residues in the CDR3. CDR1 and CDR2 (germline): SGHRS, YFSETQ. After removal of 9 bases from V and 1 base from J, the junction contained 8 bases not matched to a gene. DNA of the CDR3: TGCGCCATCCACGACAGGGGGTTTTCCTACGAGCAGTACTTC. This encodes CAIHDRGFSYEQYF. Together with reference TRBV5-1 and TRBJ2-7, the CDR3 gives the full variable domain: KAGVTQTPRYLIKTRGQQVTLSCSPISGHRSVSWYQQTPGQGLQFLFEYFSETQRNKGNFPGRFSGRQFSNSRSEMNVSTLELGDSALYLCAIHDRGFSYEQYFGPGTRLTVT.

The gene calls are TRBV25-1 and TRBJ1-2; D possibly corresponds to TRBD1 (5 bases). This CDR3 region has 14 residues. Germline CDR1 is MGHDK and CDR2 is SYGVNS. With 3 bases removed from V and 4 bases from J, the gap between germline ends came to 12 bases. Here the CDR3 reads CASSDQGFGYGYTF. CDR3 DNA sequence: TGTGCCAGCAGTGATCAGGGCTTCGGCTATGGCTACACCTTC.

The chain uses TRBV2 and TRBJ2-3, with D unclear. Trimming removed 7 bases at V and 2 bases at J, with 7 bases between. This CDR3 is built from 12 residues. Germline V gene data show CDR1 as SNHLY and CDR2 as FYNNEI. Here the CDR3 DNA reads TGTGCCAGCATGGCCACCACAGATACGCAGTATTTT. Translated: CASMATTDTQYF.

This clone showed up just a few times. CDR3 amino acids: CASSYLFPDALELFF. CDR3 sequence (DNA): TGTGCCAGCAGTTACCTTTTCCCCGATGCGTTGGAGCTGTTTTTT. This chain connects TRBV6-6 to TRBJ2-2; D gene unclear. The V gene lost 2 bases and the J gene lost 10 bases, with 17 bases spanning the gap. Per germline, CDR1 MNHNY and CDR2 SVGAGI (reference sequence). There are 15 residues in the CDR3.

The rearrangement uses TRBV7-8 and TRBJ1-1; TRBD1 might be the D (6 bases). V shed 6 bases and J shed 1 base, with 9 bases lying between them. There are 13 residues in the CDR3. Germline CDR1 SGHVS, CDR2 FQNEAQ. The CDR3 is CASSSGQNTEAFF. The CDR3 nucleotides are TGTGCCAGCAGTTCGGGACAGAACACTGAAGCTTTCTTT.

The chain has TRBV6-1 and TRBJ1-6; a weak D match, TRBD1 (5 bases). V was pared by 6 bases and J by 7 bases, with 10 bases between. The CDR3 totals 13 residues. Germline CDR1 reads MNHNS; CDR2 reads SASEGT. The CDR3 nucleotides are TGTGCCAGCAGGGGACTGGAGAATTCACCCCTCCACTTT. Protein: CASRGLENSPLHF.

The count of this clone is one. The rearrangement uses TRBV7-9 and TRBJ1-3; D unclear. This CDR3 spans 14 amino acids. Germline values: CDR1 SEHNR, CDR2 FQNEAQ (reference sequence). Trimming cost V 3 bases and J 4 bases, with 10 bases left between them. The CDR3 nucleotides read TGTGCCAGCAGCTTGTTAACACCAGGAAACACCATATATTTT. It translates to CASSLLTPGNTIYF.

The genes are TRBV19 and TRBJ2-5; D may be TRBD2 (5 bases). Trimming removed 2 bases from V and 0 bases from J, with 7 bases in between. The CDR3 loop spans 14 amino acids. The V gene's germline CDR1 is LNHDA and CDR2 SQIVND (reference sequence). The CDR3 DNA is TGTGCCAGTAGTATAACCGGGGACCAAGAGACCCAGTACTTC. This translates into CASSITGDQETQYF.

The genes are TRBV21-1 and TRBJ1-5. TRBV21-1 is annotated as a pseudogene. The CDR3 has 16 residues. CDR3: CASSKGRGCSNQPQHF. The CDR3 DNA sequence: TGTGCCAGCAGCAAGGGGAGGGGTTGTTCAAATCAGCCCCAGCATTTT.

This chain links TRBV5-6 with TRBJ2-5; TRBD2 matches at 7 bases. Germline V lookup: CDR1 SGHDT, CDR2 YYEEEE. Trimming at V came to 6 bases and at J to 1 base, leaving 9 bases not matched to a gene. CDR3 length: 15 amino acids. CDR3 in DNA: TGTGCCAGCACCTCCGCGGGCGGGGGCCAAGAGACCCAGTACTTC. Translated, it gives CASTSAGGGQETQYF.

The chain employs TRBV10-3 and TRBJ2-3; TRBD2 matches at 9 bases. Germline CDR1 and CDR2: ENHRY and SYGVKD. V dropped 0 bases and J dropped 4; count of bases not matched to a gene: 5. The CDR3 runs to 16 residues. The CDR3 region has the DNA TGTGCCATCAGTGAGTCGGGCGGGGGGGGGCCAGATACGCAGTATTTT. Its protein product is CAISESGGGGPDTQYF.

This clone has a single count. CDR3 sequence: CASRAHGGAWGQPQHF. For the CDR3, the DNA is TGTGCCAGCAGAGCCCATGGGGGCGCCTGGGGTCAGCCCCAGCATTTT. V usage is TRBV7-2 and J usage is TRBJ1-5, with a weak D call TRBD1 (6 bases). This CDR3 has 16 residues. Germline loops: CDR1 SGHTA, CDR2 FQGNSA. Trimming cost V 6 bases and J 6 bases, with 21 bases left between them.

The DNA of the CDR3 is TGTGCCAGCAGCTTAGCTCAGGGGGCGTCGGATTACGAGCAGTACTTC. As protein: CASSLAQGASDYEQYF. The V gene is TRBV11-2, the J gene TRBJ2-7; 8 nucleotides align to TRBD1. J lost 4 bases, V lost 1 base, and 9 bases had no gene match. This CDR3 spans 16 amino acids. The germline V gene encodes CDR1 SGHAT and CDR2 FQNNGV.

V gene TRBV10-3 combines with J gene TRBJ2-7; possibly TRBD1 for D (5 bases). V lost 4 bases to trimming and J lost 3 bases, with 13 bases between them. The germline V gene has CDR1 ENHRY and CDR2 SYGVKD. This CDR3 is 14 amino acids long. DNA of the CDR3: TGTGCCATCAGTGGGGTAACAGGATTCTACGAGCAGTACTTC. Amino acids: CAISGVTGFYEQYF.

About this clone itself: The junction departs from the called germline gene at one end, perhaps through a read error. J is TRBJ2-6 and V is TRBV4-1, with D possibly being TRBD1 (5 bases). Germline assignment: CDR1 MGHRA and CDR2 YSYEKL. The CDR3 runs 19 residues. The DNA for the CDR3 is TGCGCCAGCAGCCCATTTTTTAGGGTCTTAAGCTCTGGGGCCAACGGCCTGACTTTC. Translated: CASSPFFRVLSSGANGLTF.

The gene calls are TRBV4-1 and TRBJ2-2; 10 positions match TRBD2. This CDR3 contains 17 residues. CDR1 and CDR2 (germline): MGHRA, YSYEKL. The trim removed 1 base at V and 0 bases at J, leaving 2 bases unmatched. The CDR3 protein is CASSQALAGANTGELFF. CDR3 sequence (DNA): TGCGCCAGCAGCCAAGCTCTAGCGGGGGCGAACACCGGGGAGCTGTTTTTT.